This TCR beta chain originates from a study of blood T cell repertoires in COVID-19. Across the study: Sites across the United States, Italy and Spain contributed samples from acute and convalescent COVID-19.

A single count supports this clone. Followed longitudinally, the Seattle patients had been enrolled during active infection. Per the study methods: Amplification of reference gene primers provided the estimated nucleated cell counts. Some clones are missing from TCRdb's copy, which holds only in-frame ones; the method was immunoSEQ multiplex PCR. V, J and clone size were drawn from that table, and D and trimming were deduced from the DNA. The sample has approximately 500,000 clones, 70% to 90% seen once. This TCR came from a woman aged 50 to 60 with COVID-19, enrolled during active disease. Input material: peripheral blood.

Here the CDR3 DNA reads TGTGCCAGCAAAGGGCAGGGCCAAGAGACCCAGTACTTC. This sequence encodes CASKGQGQETQYF. The gene calls are TRBV2 and TRBJ2-5; D may be TRBD1 (5 bases). The V gene's germline CDR1 is SNHLY and CDR2 FYNNEI. The germline V and J ends were trimmed by 7 bases and 1 base, with 10 bases remaining between them. CDR3 length: 13 amino acids. The variable domain in full, with the rest retrieved from reference TRBV2 and TRBJ2-5, is EPEVTQTPSHQVTQMGQEVILRCVPISNHLYFYWYRQILGQKVEFLVSFYNNEISEKSEIFDDQFSVERPDGSNFTLKIRSTKLEDSAMYFCASKGQGQETQYFGPGTRLLVL.